This T cell receptor (beta chain) was captured in a study of T-cell memory formation after mild COVID-19. Study-wide results and limits: The main location of contracting CD4+ clones was CM and EM, and that of contracting CD8+ clones was EMRA. Contracting clones, day 15 to 85, had balanced CD4/CD8, and later expanders favored CD4+.

The sample holds many counts of this clonotype. Its antigen is unknown. MiXCR was run by TCRdb on the 5' RACE reads, yielding one entry per CDR3 protein. The repertoire holds tens of thousands of distinct CDR3 sequences, with more than 9% as singletons. V lost 7 bases and J lost 7, with 17 bases in between. Per germline, CDR1 SGDLS and CDR2 YYNGEE. This CDR3 has 14 residues. The rearrangement joins TRBV9 to TRBJ2-2; D is possibly TRBD1 or TRBD2 (5 bases each). This clonotype originated in a man aged 18 to 30 who had mild COVID-19 (a few samples of this study predate the infection). Cell type and time point are not known. The sequenced sample was PBMCs or a T cell subset sorted from them (not recorded which). CDR3 amino acids: CASRDPATNGELFF. CDR3 bases: TGTGCCAGCCGGGACCCCGCCACGAACGGGGAGCTGTTTTTT.